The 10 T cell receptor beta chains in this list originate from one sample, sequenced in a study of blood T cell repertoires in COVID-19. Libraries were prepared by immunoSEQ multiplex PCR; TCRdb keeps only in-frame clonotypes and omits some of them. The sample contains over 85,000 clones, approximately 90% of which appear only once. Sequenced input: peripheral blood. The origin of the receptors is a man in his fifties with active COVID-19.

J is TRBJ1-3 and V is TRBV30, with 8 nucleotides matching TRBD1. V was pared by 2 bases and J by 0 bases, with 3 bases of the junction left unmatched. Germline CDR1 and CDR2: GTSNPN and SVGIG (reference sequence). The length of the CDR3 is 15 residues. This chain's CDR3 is CAWSTGQDSGNTIYF. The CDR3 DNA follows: TGTGCCTGGAGTACGGGACAGGACTCTGGAAACACCATATATTTT.

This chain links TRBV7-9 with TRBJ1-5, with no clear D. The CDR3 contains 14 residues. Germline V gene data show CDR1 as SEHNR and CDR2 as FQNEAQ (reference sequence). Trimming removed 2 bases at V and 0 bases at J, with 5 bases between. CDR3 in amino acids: CASSLYGSNQPQHF. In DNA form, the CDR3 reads TGTGCCAGCAGCTTATACGGTAGCAATCAGCCCCAGCATTTT.

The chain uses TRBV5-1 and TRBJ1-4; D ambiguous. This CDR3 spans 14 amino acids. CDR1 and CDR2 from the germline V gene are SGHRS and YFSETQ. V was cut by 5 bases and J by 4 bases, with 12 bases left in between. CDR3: CASRKESSNEKLFF. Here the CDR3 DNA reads TGCGCCAGCAGGAAGGAGTCAAGTAATGAAAAACTGTTTTTT.

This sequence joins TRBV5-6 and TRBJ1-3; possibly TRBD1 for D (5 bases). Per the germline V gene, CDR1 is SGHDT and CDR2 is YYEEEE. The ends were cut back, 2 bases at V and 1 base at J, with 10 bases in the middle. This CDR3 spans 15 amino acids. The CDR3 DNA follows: TGTGCCAGCAGCTTAGGGGTTCTTTCTGGAAACACCATATATTTT. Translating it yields CASSLGVLSGNTIYF.

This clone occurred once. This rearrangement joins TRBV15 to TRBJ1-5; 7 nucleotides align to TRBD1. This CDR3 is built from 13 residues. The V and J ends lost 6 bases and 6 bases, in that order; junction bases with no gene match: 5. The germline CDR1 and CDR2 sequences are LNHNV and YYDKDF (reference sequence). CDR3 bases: TGTGCCACCAGGGGACAGAGCGGTCAGCCCCAGCATTTT. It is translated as CATRGQSGQPQHF.

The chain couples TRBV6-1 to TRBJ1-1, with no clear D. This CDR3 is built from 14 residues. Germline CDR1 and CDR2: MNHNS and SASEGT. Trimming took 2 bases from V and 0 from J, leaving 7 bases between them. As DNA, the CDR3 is TGTGCCAGCAGTGAACTAAGCATGAACACTGAAGCTTTCTTT. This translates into CASSELSMNTEAFF.

The CDR3 sequence is CASSLARLNQPQHF. CDR3 DNA sequence: TGTGCCAGCAGCTTAGCGCGCCTTAATCAGCCCCAGCATTTT. J is TRBJ1-5 and V is TRBV7-8; the D is unclear. The CDR3 runs 14 residues. Germline CDR1 and CDR2: SGHVS and FQNEAQ. V was shortened by 0 bases and J by 4 bases, with 7 bases between the two germline ends.

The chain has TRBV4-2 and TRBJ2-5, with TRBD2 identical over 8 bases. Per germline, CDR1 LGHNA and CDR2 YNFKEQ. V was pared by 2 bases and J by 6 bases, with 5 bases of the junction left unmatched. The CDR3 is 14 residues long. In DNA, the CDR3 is TGTGCCAGCAGCCAACGGGGGGGCGAAAAGACCCAGTACTTC. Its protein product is CASSQRGGEKTQYF.

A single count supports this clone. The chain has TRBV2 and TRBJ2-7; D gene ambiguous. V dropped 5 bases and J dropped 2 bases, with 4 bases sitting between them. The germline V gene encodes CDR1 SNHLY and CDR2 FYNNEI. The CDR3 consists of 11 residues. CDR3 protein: CASSTTYEQYF. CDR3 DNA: TGTGCCAGCAGTACTACCTACGAGCAGTACTTC.

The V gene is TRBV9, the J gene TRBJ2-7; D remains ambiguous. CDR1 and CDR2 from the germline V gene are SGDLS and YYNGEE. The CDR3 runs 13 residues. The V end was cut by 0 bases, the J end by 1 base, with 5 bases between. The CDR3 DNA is TGTGCCAGCAGCGTAGGGCCGTCCTACGAGCAGTACTTC. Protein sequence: CASSVGPSYEQYF.